The 21 T cell receptor beta chains reported below all come from one sample, sequenced in a study of blood T cell repertoires in COVID-19. Measured with immunoSEQ multiplex PCR; TCRdb has only the in-frame clones, and not every one. The sample shows about 150,000 clones, more than 65% of them seen only once. Sequencing was carried out using peripheral blood. The receptors shown here come from a man aged 55 to 69 with acute or convalescent COVID-19.

The V call is TRBV28, the J call TRBJ2-7, with 10 bases fitting TRBD1. CDR3 length: 15 amino acids. Unmatched junction bases numbered 5, after V lost 3 bases and J lost 3 bases. CDR1 and CDR2 (germline): MDHEN, SYDVKM. The CDR3 region has the DNA TGTGCCAGCAGTTTCGGGACAGGGGTAATCTACGAGCAGTACTTC. It is translated as CASSFGTGVIYEQYF.

This clone was recorded only once. The rearrangement joins TRBV29-1 to TRBJ2-1; TRBD2 is a possible D gene (5 bases). Trimming pared 0 bases from V and 9 bases from J, leaving 21 bases between. This CDR3 has 16 residues. CDR1 and CDR2 from the germline V gene are SQVTM and ANQGSEA. The CDR3 DNA reads as TGCAGCGTTGAAGATCGAGCTAGCTATGGGAACCTTGAGCAGTTCTTC. Encoded protein: CSVEDRASYGNLEQFF.

CDR3 in DNA: TGTGCCAGCAGTTTTTCAGGGGGATCCTACAATGAGCAGTTCTTC. Encoded protein: CASSFSGGSYNEQFF. This chain uses TRBV27 with TRBJ2-1; TRBD1 matches 7 bases. With V trimmed by 3 bases and J by 1 base, 3 bases remained unmatched. There are 15 residues in the CDR3. Germline lookup yields CDR1 MNHEY and CDR2 SMNVEV (reference sequence).

V usage is TRBV24-1 and J usage is TRBJ2-5, with 10 bases aligning to TRBD2. Per the germline V gene, CDR1 is KGHDR and CDR2 is SFDVKD. With V trimmed by 3 bases and J by 4 bases, 10 bases remained unmatched. The CDR3 is made up of 17 amino acids. CDR3 region: CATSDAASGRGGETQYF. The CDR3 DNA is TGTGCCACCAGTGATGCAGCGAGCGGGAGGGGAGGAGAGACCCAGTACTTC.

This chain joins TRBV10-3 and TRBJ1-1; D is ambiguous. Germline CDR1 reads ENHRY; CDR2 reads SYGVKD. The V gene lost 0 bases and the J gene lost 11 bases, with 13 bases spanning the gap. The CDR3 totals 13 residues. The CDR3 nucleotides are TGTGCCATCAGTGAGTCGCCGGAGTCGGGGGCTTTCTTT. The encoded protein is CAISESPESGAFF.

The V and J genes are TRBV10-3 and TRBJ2-3; the D gene is possibly TRBD2 (5 bases). CDR1 ENHRY and CDR2 SYGVKD come from the germline V gene. CDR3 length: 13 residues. The V end was cut by 10 bases, the J end by 5 bases, with 16 bases between. The CDR3 DNA reads TGTGCCACCGCCCCGGGTGAGGGAGATACGCAGTATTTT. Its protein product is CATAPGEGDTQYF.

The chain is built from TRBV3-1 (or the pseudogene TRBV3-2) and TRBJ2-4; TRBD1 is a possible D gene (6 bases). Germline-derived CDR1 and CDR2 are LGHDT and YNNKEL (reference sequence). This CDR3 contains 16 residues. V was cut by 3 bases and J by 0 bases, with 12 bases left in between. The CDR3 reads CASSHAGGLAKNIQYF. CDR3 DNA: TGTGCCAGCAGCCATGCTGGGGGCCTAGCCAAAAACATTCAGTACTTC.

This sequence joins TRBV19 and TRBJ1-6; 7 bases are a match to TRBD1. This CDR3 contains 15 residues. CDR1 is LNHDA, CDR2 SQIVND, per germline (reference sequence). V lost 5 bases to trimming and J lost 8 bases; unmatched junction nucleotides: 9. Here the CDR3 DNA reads TGTGCCAGTAGTGGCGTGACAGGGTACGATTCACCCCTCCACTTT. Translating it yields CASSGVTGYDSPLHF.

This chain joins TRBV10-1 and TRBJ2-4, with D maybe TRBD2 (5 bases). V dropped 2 bases and J dropped 8 bases, with 10 bases sitting between them. This CDR3 has 13 amino acids. Per the germline V gene, CDR1 is WNHNN and CDR2 is SYGVQD (reference sequence). The CDR3 nucleotides are TGCGCCAGCAGTGAGAAGGTGCGGGACATTCAGTACTTC. Its translation is CASSEKVRDIQYF.

J is TRBJ2-7 and V is TRBV21-1; whether TRBD2, the table's D call, matches the DNA was not checked. TRBV21-1 is an annotated pseudogene. The CDR3 is 18 amino acids. The CDR3 nucleotides are TGTGCCAGCAGCAAAACTCGCCTAGCGGACCCGAGCTCCTACGAGCAGTACTTC. Translated, it gives CASSKTRLADPSSYEQYF.

CDR3 sequence reads: CASRFGQVQETQYF. The CDR3 bases are TGTGCCAGCCGGTTCGGACAGGTACAAGAGACCCAGTACTTC. The gene calls are TRBV18 and TRBJ2-5; 7 bases map to TRBD1. Germline V gene data show CDR1 as KGHSH and CDR2 as LQKENI. J lost 2 bases, V lost 8 bases, and 8 bases had no gene match. The CDR3 runs 14 residues.

V is TRBV29-1 and J is TRBJ2-7; 9 bases map to TRBD1. The trim removed 7 bases at V and 2 bases at J, leaving 6 bases unmatched. In germline, CDR1 is SQVTM, CDR2 ANQGSEA. The CDR3 has 13 amino acids. CDR3 region: CSGRDRVTYEQYF. In nucleotides, the CDR3 is TGCAGCGGGCGGGACAGGGTTACCTACGAGCAGTACTTC.

The chain carries TRBV28 and TRBJ2-7, with TRBD1 identical over 8 bases. The length of the CDR3 is 14 residues. Per germline, CDR1 MDHEN and CDR2 SYDVKM. V was pared by 7 bases and J by 3 bases, with 8 bases of the junction left unmatched. The DNA of the CDR3 is TGTGCCAGCACCCGGACAGGGTTCCGCTACGAGCAGTACTTC. It yields the protein CASTRTGFRYEQYF.

The rearrangement links TRBV6-2 or TRBV6-3 to TRBJ2-7; TRBD2 matches at 9 bases. CDR1 MNHEY and CDR2 SVGEGT come from the germline V gene. The CDR3 is 16 amino acids. Unmatched junction bases numbered 15, after V lost 6 bases and J lost 6 bases. CDR3 in DNA: TGTGCCAGCAGCCCACTTGGGGCTAGCGGGATCGGCGAGCAGTACTTC. Its translation is CASSPLGASGIGEQYF.

The chain recombines TRBV7-9 with TRBJ2-7; D unresolved. Germline loops: CDR1 SEHNR, CDR2 FQNEAQ (reference sequence). The CDR3 runs to 13 residues. Trimming removed 3 bases at V and 3 bases at J, with 9 bases between. CDR3 DNA: TGTGCCAGCAGCTTCGACATTGTCTACGAGCAGTACTTC. Translation: CASSFDIVYEQYF.

The CDR3 coding sequence is TGTGCCAGCAGCTTTCCCTCAGGGTCGAGTGAGCAGTTCTTC. Translated: CASSFPSGSSEQFF. V gene TRBV5-6 combines with J gene TRBJ2-1, with D maybe TRBD1 (5 bases). The V and J ends lost 2 bases and 9 bases respectively, with 15 bases between them. CDR3 length: 14 residues. Germline V gives CDR1 SGHDT, CDR2 YYEEEE.

The V and J genes are TRBV5-1 and TRBJ2-3; the match to TRBD2 covers 8 bases. The germline V gene has CDR1 SGHRS and CDR2 YFSETQ. V trimming: 1 base; J trimming: 0 bases; junction bases outside the gene matches: 4. This CDR3 contains 16 residues. The CDR3 sequence: CASSLTSGLSTDTQYF. CDR3 nucleotides: TGCGCCAGCAGCTTGACTAGCGGTCTTAGCACAGATACGCAGTATTTT.

The chain carries TRBV30 and TRBJ2-7; 9 bases line up with TRBD1. Germline V gene sequence: CDR1 GTSNPN, CDR2 SVGIG (reference sequence). Trimming removed 3 bases from V and 6 bases from J; junction bases left unmatched: 3. The CDR3 contains 12 residues. This CDR3 reads CAWSGQGREQYF. The DNA of the CDR3 is TGTGCCTGGAGCGGACAGGGGCGCGAGCAGTACTTC.

V and J are TRBV18 and TRBJ2-7, with unresolved D. CDR3 length: 14 residues. Between the trimmed V and J ends, which lost 0 bases and 2 bases, there was a span of 8 bases. The germline V gene has CDR1 KGHSH and CDR2 LQKENI. Here the CDR3 DNA reads TGTGCCAGCTCACCACCTAACAGCCCCTACGAGCAGTACTTC. Translated: CASSPPNSPYEQYF.

The rearrangement joins TRBV28 to TRBJ2-5; 10 bases line up with TRBD1. Germline lookup yields CDR1 MDHEN and CDR2 SYDVKM. V shed 6 bases and J 2 bases; nucleotides not matched to a gene: 6. This CDR3 is built from 15 residues. The CDR3 nucleotides read TGTGCCAGCAGACCGGGACAGGGGTCTCAAGAGACCCAGTACTTC. This gives the protein CASRPGQGSQETQYF.

In the case of this clone: Other DNA sequences from this sample encode an identical CDR3 as well. This chain connects TRBV19 to TRBJ2-7; possible D gene TRBD2, 6 bases. The CDR3 runs to 13 residues. With 1 base removed from V and 2 bases from J, the gap between germline ends came to 6 bases. Germline values: CDR1 LNHDA, CDR2 SQIVND (reference sequence). CDR3 sequence reads: CASSIGLAYEQYF. The CDR3 DNA reads as TGTGCCAGTAGTATAGGACTAGCCTACGAGCAGTACTTC.